A single sample gave rise to the 14 T cell receptor beta chains below, sequenced in a study of blood T cell repertoires in COVID-19. Data came from immunoSEQ multiplex PCR; TCRdb stores just in-frame clones and leaves some out. The data hold roughly 670,000 clones, with 80% to 90% observed a single time. Sequencing was done on a sample of peripheral blood. These receptors were taken from a woman under 30 with acute or convalescent COVID-19.

The rearrangement joins TRBV6-5 to TRBJ1-5; tentative D call: TRBD1 (5 bases). Germline lookup yields CDR1 MNHEY and CDR2 SVGAGI. The V and J ends lost 4 bases and 5 bases respectively, with 12 bases between them. CDR3 size: 14 residues. The CDR3: CASSLAGGDQPQHF. DNA for the CDR3: TGTGCCAGCAGTTTAGCGGGGGGGGATCAGCCCCAGCATTTT.

The gene calls are TRBV6-1 and TRBJ1-2; D is undetermined. Germline V gives CDR1 MNHNS, CDR2 SASEGT. CDR3 length: 19 residues. V lost 1 base and J 4 bases, leaving 25 bases between the germline ends. CDR3 protein: CASSEGSAQRRDRLYGYTF. The CDR3 DNA reads TGTGCCAGCAGTGAAGGTAGCGCTCAGAGACGAGACCGACTCTATGGCTACACCTTC.

V and J are TRBV2 and TRBJ1-2; D unresolved. CDR1 SNHLY and CDR2 FYNNEI come from the germline V gene. The CDR3 spans 14 residues. Trimming left V 2 bases short and J 8 bases short, with 15 bases between. CDR3 residues: CASSERKSAGGYTF. The CDR3 nucleotides are TGTGCCAGCAGTGAAAGGAAGTCTGCGGGAGGCTACACCTTC.

This chain uses TRBV6-5 with TRBJ2-7; maybe TRBD1 (5 bases). V was trimmed by 7 bases and J by 1 base, leaving 17 bases between them. The CDR3 contains 15 residues. Looked up from germline, CDR1 is MNHEY and CDR2 is SVGAGI. The CDR3 DNA reads as TGTGCCAGCACCCACACCGTGGGGCGGTCCTACGAGCAGTACTTC. Translation: CASTHTVGRSYEQYF.

DNA of the CDR3: TGCAGCGTTTCCGGGGTTGGCGTTTCCTCCTACGAGCAGTACTTC. It translates to CSVSGVGVSSYEQYF. V usage is TRBV29-1 and J usage is TRBJ2-7, with a tentative D call TRBD2 (5 bases). Germline CDR1 SQVTM, CDR2 ANQGSEA. V gave up 5 bases and J gave up 0 bases, with 17 bases separating them. The CDR3 spans 15 residues.

This chain connects TRBV10-3 to TRBJ1-3; 7 positions agree with TRBD1. The V gene end was trimmed by 5 bases and the J gene end by 0 bases; junction bases not matched to a gene: 13. The CDR3 has 18 amino acids. CDR1 and CDR2 (germline): ENHRY, SYGVKD. The CDR3 coding sequence is TGTGCCATCAGTTATAGGGCCGGACAGGCGACCTCTGGAAACACCATATATTTT. Encoded protein: CAISYRAGQATSGNTIYF.

The J gene is TRBJ1-6, the V gene TRBV18; maybe TRBD1 (5 bases). This CDR3 region has 14 residues. Germline CDR1 reads KGHSH; CDR2 reads LQKENI. Trimming removed 6 bases from V and 6 bases from J, with 12 bases in between. The CDR3: CASSTGLLNSPLHF. CDR3 in DNA: TGTGCCAGCTCGACGGGACTCCTTAATTCACCCCTCCACTTT.

The V gene is TRBV20-1, the J gene TRBJ1-2; D is possibly TRBD1 (6 bases). This CDR3 has 9 residues. Germline assignment: CDR1 DFQATT and CDR2 SNEGSKA (reference sequence). The DNA of the CDR3 is TGCCCCTACAGGGATGACTACACCTTC. Protein: CPYRDDYTF.

The V and J genes are TRBV6-5 and TRBJ1-1; D remains unclear. The germline V and J ends were trimmed by 6 bases and 3 bases, with 11 bases remaining between them. Germline CDR1 and CDR2: MNHEY and SVGAGI. CDR3 length equals 13 residues. The CDR3 DNA sequence: TGTGCCAGCAGCACCGTGACACACACTGAAGCTTTCTTT. It encodes CASSTVTHTEAFF.

This clone was seen just once. The chain couples TRBV9 to TRBJ2-1; TRBD2 matches at 10 bases. V was clipped by 3 bases and J by 9 bases; unmatched bases: 9. The V gene's germline CDR1 is SGDLS and CDR2 YYNGEE. The CDR3 is 15 amino acids. The DNA of the CDR3 is TGTGCCAGCAGCGCGACCGGGACTAGCGTAGGTGAGCAGTTCTTC. This translates into CASSATGTSVGEQFF.

This chain links TRBV5-1 with TRBJ2-2; D is undetermined. The CDR3 sequence is 14 residues long. With 1 base removed from V and 1 base from J, the gap between germline ends came to 5 bases. Germline CDR1 reads SGHRS; CDR2 reads YFSETQ. CDR3 nucleotide sequence: TGCGCCAGCAGCTTGCCAGGGAACACCGGGGAGCTGTTTTTT. Its protein is CASSLPGNTGELFF.

The chain joins TRBV2 to TRBJ2-3, with 8 bases aligning to TRBD2. In germline, CDR1 is SNHLY, CDR2 FYNNEI. The CDR3 has 16 amino acids. The ends lost 5 bases at V and 0 bases at J; junction bases unmatched: 7. CDR3 sequence: CASSTRTSSSTDTQYF. CDR3 sequence (DNA): TGTGCCAGCAGTACCCGGACTAGCAGTAGCACAGATACGCAGTATTTT. The variable domain in full, completed from reference TRBV2 and TRBJ2-3, reads EPEVTQTPSHQVTQMGQEVILRCVPISNHLYFYWYRQILGQKVEFLVSFYNNEISEKSEIFDDQFSVERPDGSNFTLKIRSTKLEDSAMYFCASSTRTSSSTDTQYFGPGTRLTVL.

The CDR3 DNA is TGTGCCATCAGTGAGCGTCCCCCGGAAGCTTTCTTT. This sequence encodes CAISERPPEAFF. The chain is built from TRBV10-3 and TRBJ1-1; unclear D gene. This CDR3 comprises 12 residues. Germline values: CDR1 ENHRY, CDR2 SYGVKD. V was clipped by 2 bases and J by 8 bases, with 9 bases between them.

The chain links TRBV2 to TRBJ2-7; 9 bases map to TRBD1. The CDR3 is 14 residues long. Germline assignment: CDR1 SNHLY and CDR2 FYNNEI. V shed 6 bases, J shed 2 bases, and the junction held 5 bases outside the gene matches. As DNA, the CDR3 is TGTGCCAGCAGAGAGGACAGGGGACCCTACGAGCAGTACTTC. The encoded protein is CASREDRGPYEQYF.